This T cell receptor (beta chain) was sequenced during a study of somatic mutations in cytotoxic T cells in rheumatoid arthritis. The overall study: Flow sorting at nearly 100% purity was applied to some V beta antibody-stained T-cell populations, which included V beta1+ cells sequenced for TCRB. Points from the study as a whole: No significant CD8+ T-cell clonality difference was found between rheumatoid arthritis patients and age-matched controls.

Purity of the CD4+ and CD8+ cells, isolated by positive magnetic bead selection, was checked by flow cytometry. Concerning this clone itself: The antigen is not known.

Clones were read by immunoSEQ multiplex PCR, and TCRdb kept only the in-frame ones, dropping some. This table has 15,000 to 20,000 clones, approximately 80% appearing once. The clonotype comes from an adult with rheumatoid arthritis. Sample: CD8+ T cells sorted from blood.

CDR3 sequence reads: CASSPAWYQETQYF. CDR3 bases: TGTGCCAGCAGTCCCGCATGGTACCAAGAGACCCAGTACTTC. V gene TRBV27 combines with J gene TRBJ2-5; no reliable D call. Per germline, CDR1 MNHEY and CDR2 SMNVEV (reference sequence). Trimming shortened V by 5 bases and J by 0 bases, and 10 bases separated the two germline ends. This CDR3 has 14 residues.